The entry that follows covers one T cell receptor beta chain sequence. Its matching antigen is unknown. The read comes to an end 3 residues before the CDR3 does, leaving the germline J gene to fill in the end. The ends were cut back, 2 bases at V and 3 bases at J, with 11 bases in the middle. The CDR3 spans 14 residues. This specimen comes from a study of Tregs in tolerant kidney transplant recipients. Overall study findings and caveats: Biological reproducibility was not directly addressed in this study. Expanding Tregs on activated donor B cells appeared to best identify donor-specific TCRbeta clones. Changing PCR primers prevented nucleotide comparison between some patients' samples.

This table comes from immunoSEQ multiplex PCR, and its TCRdb copy is limited to in-frame clones, with some not included. In all, the sample yields 9,000 to 13,000 clones. Related graft donors supplied nonmyeloablative bone marrow transplants, and mixed chimerism was transient. Thawed PBMCs were FACS-sorted into unstimulated CD4+CD25+CD127- regulatory T cells, CD4+CD25- non-regulatory cells, CD4 and CD8 cells. This rearrangement joins TRBV23-1 to TRBJ2-7; D is possibly TRBD1 (6 bases). TRBV23-1 is an ORF; its function is uncertain. The clonotype originates from a human patient who received a combined kidney and bone marrow transplant. A share of the T cells may be of graft donor origin. Specimen: CD8+ T cells from blood (PBMCs), collected 24 months after the transplant. The CDR3 sequence is CASSQGTPIYEQYF. The sequenced part of the CDR3 DNA is TGCGCCAGCAGTCAAGGGACACCCATCTACGAG.